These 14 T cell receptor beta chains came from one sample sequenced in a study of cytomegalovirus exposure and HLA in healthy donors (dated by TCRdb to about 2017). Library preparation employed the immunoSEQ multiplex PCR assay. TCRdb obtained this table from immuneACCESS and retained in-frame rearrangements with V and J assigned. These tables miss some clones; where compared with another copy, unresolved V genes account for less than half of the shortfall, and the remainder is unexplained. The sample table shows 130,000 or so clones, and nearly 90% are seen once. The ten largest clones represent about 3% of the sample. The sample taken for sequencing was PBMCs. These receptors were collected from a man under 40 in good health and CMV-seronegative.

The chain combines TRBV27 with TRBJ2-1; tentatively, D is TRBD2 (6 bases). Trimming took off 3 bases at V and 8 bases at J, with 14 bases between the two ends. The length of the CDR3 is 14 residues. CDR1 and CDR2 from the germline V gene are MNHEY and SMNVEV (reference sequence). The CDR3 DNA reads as TGTGCCAGCAGTTTCGCCCTAGCGCCCCATGAGCAGTTCTTC. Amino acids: CASSFALAPHEQFF.

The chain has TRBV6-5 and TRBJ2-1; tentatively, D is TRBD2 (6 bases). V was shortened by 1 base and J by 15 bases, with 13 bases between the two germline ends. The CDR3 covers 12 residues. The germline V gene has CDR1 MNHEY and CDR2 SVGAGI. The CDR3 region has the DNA TGTGCCAGCAGTTACTTGCGGGGCCGCTGGTTCTTC. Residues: CASSYLRGRWFF.

For the CDR3, the DNA is TGTGCCACCGGGAGGGGCCAGAACACCGGGGAGCTGTTTTTT. It specifies CATGRGQNTGELFF. The chain employs TRBV28 and TRBJ2-2; 8 bases are shared with TRBD2. The length of the CDR3 is 14 residues. Trimming removed 10 bases from V and 1 base from J; junction bases left unmatched: 5. In germline, CDR1 is MDHEN, CDR2 SYDVKM.

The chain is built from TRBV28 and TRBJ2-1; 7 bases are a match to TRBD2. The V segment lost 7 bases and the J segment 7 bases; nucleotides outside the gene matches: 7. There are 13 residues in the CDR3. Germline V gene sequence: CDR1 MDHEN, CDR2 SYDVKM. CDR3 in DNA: TGTGCCAGCAACCCTAGCGGCATGAATGAGCAGTTCTTC. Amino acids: CASNPSGMNEQFF.

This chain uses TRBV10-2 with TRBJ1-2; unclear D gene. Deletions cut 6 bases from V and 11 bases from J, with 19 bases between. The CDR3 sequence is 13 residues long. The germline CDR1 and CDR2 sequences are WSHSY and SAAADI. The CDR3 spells CASREGIGVEYTF. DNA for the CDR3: TGCGCCAGCAGAGAAGGGATCGGGGTGGAATACACCTTC.

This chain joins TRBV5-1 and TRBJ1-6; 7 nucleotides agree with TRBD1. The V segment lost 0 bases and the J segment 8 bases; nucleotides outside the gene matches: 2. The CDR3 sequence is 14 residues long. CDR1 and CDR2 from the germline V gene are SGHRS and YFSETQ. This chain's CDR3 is CASSLEGADSPLHF. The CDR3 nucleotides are TGCGCCAGCAGCTTGGAGGGGGCTGATTCACCCCTCCACTTT.

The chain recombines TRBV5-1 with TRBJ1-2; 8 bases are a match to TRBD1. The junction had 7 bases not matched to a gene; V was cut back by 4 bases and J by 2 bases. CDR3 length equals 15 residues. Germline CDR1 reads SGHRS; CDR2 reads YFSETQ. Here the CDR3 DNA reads TGCGCCAGCAGCCGCGGGAACAGGGGGAACTATGGCTACACCTTC. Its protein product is CASSRGNRGNYGYTF.

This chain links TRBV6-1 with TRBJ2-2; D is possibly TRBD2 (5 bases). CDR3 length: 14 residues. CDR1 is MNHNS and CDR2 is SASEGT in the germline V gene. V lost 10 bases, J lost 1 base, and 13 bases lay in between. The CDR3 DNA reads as TGTGCCACTTCGGGAACCTTGAACACCGGGGAGCTGTTTTTT. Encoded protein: CATSGTLNTGELFF.

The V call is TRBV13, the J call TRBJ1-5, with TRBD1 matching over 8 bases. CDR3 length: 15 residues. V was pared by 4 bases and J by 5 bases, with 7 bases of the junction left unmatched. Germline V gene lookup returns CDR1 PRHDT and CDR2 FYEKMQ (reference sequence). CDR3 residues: CASSSRKTGDQPQHF. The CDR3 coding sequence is TGTGCCAGCAGCTCCCGCAAGACAGGGGATCAGCCCCAGCATTTT. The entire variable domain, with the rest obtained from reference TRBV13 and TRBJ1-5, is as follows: AAGVIQSPRHLIKEKRETATLKCYPIPRHDTVYWYQQGPGQDPQFLISFYEKMQSDKGSIPDRFSAQQFSDYHSELNMSSLELGDSALYFCASSSRKTGDQPQHFGDGTRLSIL.

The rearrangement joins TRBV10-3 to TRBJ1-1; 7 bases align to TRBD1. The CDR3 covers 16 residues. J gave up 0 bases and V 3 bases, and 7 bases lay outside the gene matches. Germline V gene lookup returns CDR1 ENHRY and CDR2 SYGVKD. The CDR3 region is CAISDRDRTMNTEAFF. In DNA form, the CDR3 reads TGTGCCATCAGTGATCGGGACAGAACTATGAACACTGAAGCTTTCTTT.

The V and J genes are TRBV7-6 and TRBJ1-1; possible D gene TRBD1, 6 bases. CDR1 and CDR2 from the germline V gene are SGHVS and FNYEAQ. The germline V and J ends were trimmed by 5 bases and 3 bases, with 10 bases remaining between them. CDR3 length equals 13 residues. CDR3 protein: CASSRQADTEAFF. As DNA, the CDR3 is TGTGCCAGCAGCCGACAGGCTGACACTGAAGCTTTCTTT.

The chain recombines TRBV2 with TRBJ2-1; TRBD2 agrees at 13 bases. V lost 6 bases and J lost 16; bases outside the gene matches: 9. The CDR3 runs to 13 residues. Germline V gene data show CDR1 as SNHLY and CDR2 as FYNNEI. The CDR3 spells CASRQTSGGARFF. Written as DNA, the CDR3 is TGTGCCAGCAGGCAAACTAGCGGGGGGGCCCGATTCTTC. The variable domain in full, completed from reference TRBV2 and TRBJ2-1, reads EPEVTQTPSHQVTQMGQEVILRCVPISNHLYFYWYRQILGQKVEFLVSFYNNEISEKSEIFDDQFSVERPDGSNFTLKIRSTKLEDSAMYFCASRQTSGGARFFGPGTRLTVL.

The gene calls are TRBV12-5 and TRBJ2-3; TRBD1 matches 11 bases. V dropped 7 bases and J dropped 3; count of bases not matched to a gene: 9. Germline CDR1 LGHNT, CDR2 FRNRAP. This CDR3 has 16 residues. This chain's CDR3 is CASAEGTGGLTDTQYF. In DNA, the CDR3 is TGTGCTAGTGCTGAAGGGACAGGGGGTTTGACAGATACGCAGTATTTT.

CDR3 loop: CASTALGGAYEQYF. CDR3 bases: TGTGCCAGCACCGCGCTCGGGGGAGCGTACGAGCAGTACTTC. This rearrangement joins TRBV6-4 to TRBJ2-7, with a weak D call TRBD2 (6 bases). The V end was cut by 7 bases, the J end by 4 bases, with 17 bases between. The CDR3 totals 14 residues. Germline loops: CDR1 MRHNA, CDR2 SNTAGT.